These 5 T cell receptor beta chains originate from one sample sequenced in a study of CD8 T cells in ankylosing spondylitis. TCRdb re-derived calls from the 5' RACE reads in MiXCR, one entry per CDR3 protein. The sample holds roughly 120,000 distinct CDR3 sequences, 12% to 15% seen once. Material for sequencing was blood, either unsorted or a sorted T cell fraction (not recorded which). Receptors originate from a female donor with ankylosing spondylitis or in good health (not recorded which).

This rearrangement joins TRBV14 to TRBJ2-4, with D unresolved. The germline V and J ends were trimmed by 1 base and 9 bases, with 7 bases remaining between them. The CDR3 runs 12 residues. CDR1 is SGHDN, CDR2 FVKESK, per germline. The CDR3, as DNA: TGTGCCAGCAGCCAAGGGCAAGGCATTCAGTACTTC. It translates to CASSQGQGIQYF.

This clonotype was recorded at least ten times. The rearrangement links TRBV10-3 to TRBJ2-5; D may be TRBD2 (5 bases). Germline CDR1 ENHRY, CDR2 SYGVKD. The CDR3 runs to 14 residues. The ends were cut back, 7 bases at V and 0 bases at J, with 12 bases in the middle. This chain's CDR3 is CAIKRRQDQETQYF. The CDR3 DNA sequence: TGTGCCATCAAGCGGCGTCAAGACCAAGAGACCCAGTACTTC.

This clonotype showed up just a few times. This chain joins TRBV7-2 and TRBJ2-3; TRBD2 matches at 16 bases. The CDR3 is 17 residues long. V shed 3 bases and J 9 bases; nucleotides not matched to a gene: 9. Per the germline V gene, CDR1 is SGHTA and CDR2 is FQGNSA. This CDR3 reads CASSLGTSGGDQRTQYF. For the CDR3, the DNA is TGTGCCAGCAGCTTGGGGACTAGCGGGGGGGACCAGCGAACGCAGTATTTT.

The CDR3, as DNA: TGCGCCAGCAGCTTGGTCGGGATCGCCGTCAATGAGCAGTTCTTC. Protein product: CASSLVGIAVNEQFF. The rearrangement links TRBV5-1 to TRBJ2-1; maybe TRBD2 (5 bases). The germline CDR1 and CDR2 sequences are SGHRS and YFSETQ. With 0 bases removed from V and 6 bases from J, the gap between germline ends came to 13 bases. The CDR3 consists of 15 residues.

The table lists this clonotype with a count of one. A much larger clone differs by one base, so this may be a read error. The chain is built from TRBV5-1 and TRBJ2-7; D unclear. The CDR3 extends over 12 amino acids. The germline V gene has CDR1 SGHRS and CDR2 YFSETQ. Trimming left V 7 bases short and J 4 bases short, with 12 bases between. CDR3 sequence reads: CASGASSYEQYF. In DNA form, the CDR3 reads TGCGCCAGCGGCGCGTCGTCTTACGAGCAGTACTTC.